The present TCR beta chain was sequenced within a study of blood T cell repertoires in COVID-19. Only in-frame clones appear in the TCRdb table, and some are missing; sequencing was by immunoSEQ multiplex PCR. The sample has about 160,000 clones; more than 85% are singletons. Germline V gene data show CDR1 as MDHEN and CDR2 as SYDVKM. This CDR3 has 15 residues. Trimming stripped 6 bases from V and 0 bases from J, with 12 bases between. Source material: PBMCs or T cells enriched from blood (not recorded which). This chain joins TRBV28 and TRBJ2-1; maybe TRBD2 (5 bases). The TCR comes from a woman aged 45-65 years who had recovered from COVID-19. The CDR3 reads CASSLRGSSYNEQFF. The CDR3 nucleotides are TGTGCCAGCAGCCTAAGAGGGAGCTCCTACAATGAGCAGTTCTTC.